What follows are 9 T cell receptor beta chains derived from one specimen sequenced in a study of sequential checkpoint blockade in melanoma (dated by TCRdb to the late 2010s). According to the study, the label for this sample's treatment or condition signals: randomized to nivolumab then ipilimumab (arm A) or the reverse (arm B). The library was obtained by the immunoSEQ multiplex PCR assay. In TCRdb, the immuneACCESS table is reduced to in-frame sequences with V and J assigned. These tables do not hold every clone; where another copy was compared, an unresolved V gene accounts for under half, and the others remain unexplained. This sample comprises some 22,000 clones, around 26% of them detected only once. The top ten clones comprise approximately 7% of the sample. This material consisted of tumor tissue (inferred from file names), taken from a patient given nivolumab and ipilimumab in sequence. The receptors stem from a human donor with melanoma.

This clone has a single count. The chain is built from TRBV19 and TRBJ2-2; a weak D match, TRBD2 (7 bases). This CDR3 comprises 14 residues. Trimming removed 4 bases from V and 3 bases from J, with 9 bases in between. The germline V gene has CDR1 LNHDA and CDR2 SQIVND (reference sequence). Here the CDR3 reads CASSTGGYTGELFF. The CDR3 coding sequence is TGTGCCAGTAGTACGGGGGGCTACACCGGGGAGCTGTTTTTT.

This clone was counted a few times. This chain uses TRBV6-8 with TRBJ2-5; D possibly corresponds to TRBD2 (6 bases). CDR1 and CDR2 (germline): MNHGY, SAAAGT. V lost 3 bases and J 0 bases, leaving 11 bases between the germline ends. This CDR3 comprises 15 residues. DNA of the CDR3: TGTGCCAGCAGTTATAAAGCGGGCCACCAAGAGACCCAGTACTTC. Protein: CASSYKAGHQETQYF.

This chain connects TRBV28 to TRBJ2-3, with D perhaps matching TRBD2 (5 bases). V was trimmed by 7 bases and J by 0 bases, leaving 17 bases between them. Germline V gene data show CDR1 as MDHEN and CDR2 as SYDVKM. The length of the CDR3 is 16 residues. The CDR3 coding sequence is TGTGCCAGCACCATTCCCGGCGGCGGGAGCACAGATACGCAGTATTTT. Its translation is CASTIPGGGSTDTQYF.

The sample holds many counts of this clone. J is TRBJ2-6 and V is TRBV11-3; no clear D gene. The CDR3 length is 15 residues. Germline loops: CDR1 SGHNT, CDR2 YENEEA. Trimming left V 1 base short and J 0 bases short, with 4 bases between. CDR3 sequence reads: CASSLVASGANVLTF. CDR3 nucleotides: TGTGCCAGCAGCTTAGTCGCCTCTGGGGCCAACGTCCTGACTTTC.

This clone came up a few times. The chain has TRBV28 and TRBJ2-3; TRBD2 might be the D (6 bases). V lost 3 bases and J lost 3, with 13 bases in between. The CDR3 extends over 15 amino acids. The germline V gene has CDR1 MDHEN and CDR2 SYDVKM. CDR3 amino acids: CASSFGRYKTDTQYF. CDR3 in DNA: TGTGCCAGCAGTTTTGGGAGGTATAAGACAGATACGCAGTATTTT.

This chain connects TRBV11-3 to TRBJ2-7, with D tentatively TRBD1 or TRBD2 (5 bases each). The CDR3 is made up of 15 amino acids. Per the germline V gene, CDR1 is SGHNT and CDR2 is YENEEA. V lost 5 bases and J 2 bases, leaving 16 bases between the germline ends. The CDR3 protein is CASSPRDGRTYEQYF. DNA of the CDR3: TGTGCCAGCAGCCCCAGGGACGGACGTACCTACGAGCAGTACTTC.

This clone was seen a few times. V usage is TRBV6-8 and J usage is TRBJ1-6; 7 bases line up with TRBD1. The CDR3 has 15 amino acids. Germline V gives CDR1 MNHGY, CDR2 SAAAGT. With V trimmed by 5 bases and J by 3 bases, 4 bases remained unmatched. The CDR3 DNA is TGTGCCAGCAGTCAACGGGACAGCTATAATTCACCCCTCCACTTT. This gives the protein CASSQRDSYNSPLHF.

This clone was detected a few times. V is TRBV28 and J is TRBJ1-1, with no clear D. Germline V gene data show CDR1 as MDHEN and CDR2 as SYDVKM. The CDR3 length is 13 residues. Trimming took 5 bases from V and 7 from J, leaving 14 bases between them. CDR3 residues: CASSPGGGVEAFF. The CDR3 DNA follows: TGTGCCAGCAGTCCGGGAGGAGGCGTTGAAGCTTTCTTT.

This clone was recorded many times. The chain recombines TRBV11-3 with TRBJ2-7; D unclear. CDR1 is SGHNT, CDR2 YENEEA, per germline. CDR3 length: 14 residues. V lost 5 bases and J lost 2, with 13 bases in between. The CDR3 nucleotides are TGTGCCAGCAGCCCGGACCGAACCGCCTACGAGCAGTACTTC. Translating it yields CASSPDRTAYEQYF. The complete variable domain, with remaining parts taken from reference TRBV11-3 and TRBJ2-7, reads EAGVVQSPRYKIIEKKQPVAFWCNPISGHNTLYWYLQNLGQGPELLIRYENEEAVDDSQLPKDRFSAERLKGVDSTLKIQPAELGDSAVYLCASSPDRTAYEQYFGPGTRLTVT.